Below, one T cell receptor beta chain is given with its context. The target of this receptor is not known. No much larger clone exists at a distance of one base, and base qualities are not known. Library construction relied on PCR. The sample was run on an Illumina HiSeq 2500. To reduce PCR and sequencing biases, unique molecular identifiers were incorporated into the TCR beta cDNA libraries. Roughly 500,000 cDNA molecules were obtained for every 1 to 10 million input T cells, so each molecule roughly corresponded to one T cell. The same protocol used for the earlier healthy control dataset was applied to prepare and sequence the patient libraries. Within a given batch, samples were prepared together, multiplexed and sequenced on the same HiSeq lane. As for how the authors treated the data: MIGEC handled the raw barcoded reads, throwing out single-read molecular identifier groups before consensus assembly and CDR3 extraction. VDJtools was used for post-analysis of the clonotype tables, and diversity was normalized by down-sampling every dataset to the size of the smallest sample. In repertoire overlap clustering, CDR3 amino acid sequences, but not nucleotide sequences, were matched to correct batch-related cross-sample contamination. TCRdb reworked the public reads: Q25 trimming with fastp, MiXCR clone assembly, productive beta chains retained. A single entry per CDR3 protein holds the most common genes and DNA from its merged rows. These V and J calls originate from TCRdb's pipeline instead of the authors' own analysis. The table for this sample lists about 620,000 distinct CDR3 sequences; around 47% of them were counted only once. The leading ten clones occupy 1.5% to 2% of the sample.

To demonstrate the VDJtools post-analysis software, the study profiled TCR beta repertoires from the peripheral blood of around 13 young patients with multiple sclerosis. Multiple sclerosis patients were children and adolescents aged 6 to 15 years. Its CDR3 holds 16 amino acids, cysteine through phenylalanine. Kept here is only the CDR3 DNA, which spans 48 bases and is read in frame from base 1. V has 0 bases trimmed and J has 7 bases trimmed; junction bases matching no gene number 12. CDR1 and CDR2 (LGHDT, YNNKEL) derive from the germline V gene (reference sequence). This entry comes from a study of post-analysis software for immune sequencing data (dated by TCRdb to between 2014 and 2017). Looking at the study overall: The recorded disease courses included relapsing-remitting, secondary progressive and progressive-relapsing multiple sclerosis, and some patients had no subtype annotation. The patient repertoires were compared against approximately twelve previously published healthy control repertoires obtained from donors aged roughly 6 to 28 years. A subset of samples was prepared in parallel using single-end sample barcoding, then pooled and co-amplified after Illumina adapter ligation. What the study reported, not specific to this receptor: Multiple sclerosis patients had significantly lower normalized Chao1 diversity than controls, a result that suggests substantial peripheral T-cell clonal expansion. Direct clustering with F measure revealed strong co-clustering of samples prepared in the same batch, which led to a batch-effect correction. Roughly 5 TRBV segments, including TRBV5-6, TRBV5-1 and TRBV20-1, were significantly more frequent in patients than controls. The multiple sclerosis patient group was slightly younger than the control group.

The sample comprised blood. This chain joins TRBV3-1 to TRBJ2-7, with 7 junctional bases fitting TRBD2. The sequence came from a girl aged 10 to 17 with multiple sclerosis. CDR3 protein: CASSQESVREVGEQYF. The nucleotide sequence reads TGTGCCAGCAGCCAAGAATCGGTTCGGGAGGTCGGGGAGCAGTACTTC.